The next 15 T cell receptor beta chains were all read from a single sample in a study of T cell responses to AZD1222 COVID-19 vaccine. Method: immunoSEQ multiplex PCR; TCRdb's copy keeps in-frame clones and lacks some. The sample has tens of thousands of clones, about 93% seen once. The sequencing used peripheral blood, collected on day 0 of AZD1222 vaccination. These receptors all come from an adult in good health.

The CDR3 DNA sequence: TGTGCCAGCAGCTTAGTGGGCTATGGCTACACCTTC. This gives the protein CASSLVGYGYTF. This chain uses TRBV7-2 with TRBJ1-2, with unresolved D. V gave up 1 base and J gave up 4 bases, with 4 bases separating them. CDR1 SGHTA and CDR2 FQGNSA come from the germline V gene. The CDR3 contains 12 residues.

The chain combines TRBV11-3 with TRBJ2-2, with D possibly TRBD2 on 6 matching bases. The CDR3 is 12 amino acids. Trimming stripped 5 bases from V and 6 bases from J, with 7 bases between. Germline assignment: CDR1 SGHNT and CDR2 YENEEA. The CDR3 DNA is TGTGCCAGCAGCCGGGGGTCCGGGGAGCTGTTTTTT. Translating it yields CASSRGSGELFF.

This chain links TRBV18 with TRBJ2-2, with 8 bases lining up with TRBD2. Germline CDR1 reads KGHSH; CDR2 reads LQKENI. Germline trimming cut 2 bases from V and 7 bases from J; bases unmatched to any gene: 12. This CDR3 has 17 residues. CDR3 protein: CASSPFLSGGPDGELFF. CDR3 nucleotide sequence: TGTGCCAGCTCACCATTCCTATCGGGAGGGCCTGACGGGGAGCTGTTTTTT.

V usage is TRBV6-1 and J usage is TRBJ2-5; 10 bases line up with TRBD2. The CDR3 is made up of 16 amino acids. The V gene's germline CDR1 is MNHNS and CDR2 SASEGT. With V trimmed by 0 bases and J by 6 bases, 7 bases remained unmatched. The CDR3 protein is CASSEAVTSGWKTQYF. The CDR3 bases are TGTGCCAGCAGTGAAGCGGTGACTAGCGGGTGGAAGACCCAGTACTTC.

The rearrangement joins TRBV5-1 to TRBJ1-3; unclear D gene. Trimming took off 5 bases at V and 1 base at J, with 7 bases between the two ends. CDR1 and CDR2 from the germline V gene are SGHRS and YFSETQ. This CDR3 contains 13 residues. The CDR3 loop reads CASSIRSGNTIYF. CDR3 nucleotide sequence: TGCGCCAGCAGTATCCGTTCTGGAAACACCATATATTTT.

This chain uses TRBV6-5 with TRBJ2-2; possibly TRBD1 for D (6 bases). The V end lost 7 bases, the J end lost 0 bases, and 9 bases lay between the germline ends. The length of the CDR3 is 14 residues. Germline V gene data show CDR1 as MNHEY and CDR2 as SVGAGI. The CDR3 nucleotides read TGTGCCAGCATGGGGACATCGAACACCGGGGAGCTGTTTTTT. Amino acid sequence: CASMGTSNTGELFF.

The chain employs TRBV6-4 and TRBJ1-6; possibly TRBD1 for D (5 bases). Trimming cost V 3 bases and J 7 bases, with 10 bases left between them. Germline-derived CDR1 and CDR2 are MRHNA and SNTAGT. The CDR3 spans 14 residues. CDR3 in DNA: TGTGCCAGCAGTGAATCAGGGTGGAATTCACCCCTCCACTTT. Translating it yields CASSESGWNSPLHF.

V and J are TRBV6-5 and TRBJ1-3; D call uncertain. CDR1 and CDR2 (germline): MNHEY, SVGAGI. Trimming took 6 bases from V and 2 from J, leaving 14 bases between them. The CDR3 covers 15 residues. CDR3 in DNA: TGTGCCAGCAGGCCAGGTGAGGGAGCTGGAAACACCATATATTTT. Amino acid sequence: CASRPGEGAGNTIYF.

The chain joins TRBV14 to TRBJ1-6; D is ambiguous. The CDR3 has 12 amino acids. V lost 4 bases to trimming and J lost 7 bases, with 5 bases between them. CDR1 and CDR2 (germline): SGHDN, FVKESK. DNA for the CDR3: TGTGCCAGCAGCCTCAAAAATTCACCCCTCCACTTT. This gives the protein CASSLKNSPLHF.

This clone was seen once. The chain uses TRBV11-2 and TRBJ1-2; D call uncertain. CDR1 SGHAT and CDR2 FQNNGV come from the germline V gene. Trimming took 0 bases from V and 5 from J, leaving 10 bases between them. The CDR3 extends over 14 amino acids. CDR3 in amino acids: CASSLDRSGYGYTF. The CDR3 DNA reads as TGTGCCAGCAGCTTAGACAGGAGCGGATATGGCTACACCTTC.

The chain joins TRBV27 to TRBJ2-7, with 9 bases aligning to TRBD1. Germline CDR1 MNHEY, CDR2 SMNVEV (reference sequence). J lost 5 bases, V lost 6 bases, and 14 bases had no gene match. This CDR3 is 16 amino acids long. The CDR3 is CASSPGTGFVVDEQYF. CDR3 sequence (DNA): TGTGCCAGCAGCCCCGGGACAGGGTTCGTAGTCGACGAGCAGTACTTC.

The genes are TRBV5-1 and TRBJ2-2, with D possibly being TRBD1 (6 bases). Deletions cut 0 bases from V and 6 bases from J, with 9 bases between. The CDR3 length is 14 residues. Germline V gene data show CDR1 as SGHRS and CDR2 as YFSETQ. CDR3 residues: CASSLVTGPGELFF. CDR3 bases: TGCGCCAGCAGCTTGGTAACAGGGCCCGGGGAGCTGTTTTTT. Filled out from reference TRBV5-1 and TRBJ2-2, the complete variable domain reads KAGVTQTPRYLIKTRGQQVTLSCSPISGHRSVSWYQQTPGQGLQFLFEYFSETQRNKGNFPGRFSGRQFSNSRSEMNVSTLELGDSALYLCASSLVTGPGELFFGEGSRLTVL.

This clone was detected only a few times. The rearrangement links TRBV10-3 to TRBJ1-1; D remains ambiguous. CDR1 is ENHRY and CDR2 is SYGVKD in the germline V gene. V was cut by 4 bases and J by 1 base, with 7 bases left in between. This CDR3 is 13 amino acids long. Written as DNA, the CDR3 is TGTGCCATCAGTGGACACAAGAACACTGAAGCTTTCTTT. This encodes CAISGHKNTEAFF.

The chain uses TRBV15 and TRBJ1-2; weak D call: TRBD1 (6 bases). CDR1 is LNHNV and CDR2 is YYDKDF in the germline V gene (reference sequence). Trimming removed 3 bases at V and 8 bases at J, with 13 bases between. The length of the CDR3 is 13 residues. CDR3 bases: TGTGCCACCAGCAGGGGGGGCCTCTACGGCTACACCTTC. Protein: CATSRGGLYGYTF.

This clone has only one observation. The CDR3 loop reads CASSLGGTYGYTF. Here the CDR3 DNA reads TGCGCCAGCAGCTTGGGAGGGACCTATGGCTACACCTTC. The gene calls are TRBV5-1 and TRBJ1-2, with D possibly TRBD1 on 5 matching bases. CDR3 length: 13 residues. Germline CDR1 reads SGHRS; CDR2 reads YFSETQ. V shed 0 bases and J shed 4 bases, with 7 bases lying between them. The whole variable domain, filled in from reference TRBV5-1 and TRBJ1-2, reads KAGVTQTPRYLIKTRGQQVTLSCSPISGHRSVSWYQQTPGQGLQFLFEYFSETQRNKGNFPGRFSGRQFSNSRSEMNVSTLELGDSALYLCASSLGGTYGYTFGSGTRLTVV.